The rows below give T cell receptor beta chains drawn from one sample of a study of blood T cells in healthy people across ages. One entry per CDR3 protein results from TCRdb running MiXCR on the 5' RACE reads. The repertoire consists of around 1.7 million distinct CDR3 sequences, with about 28% occurring once and the leading ten covering 7.7%. The material sequenced was blood. Every receptor here comes from a woman in her twenties or thirties in good health. CDR3s include the opening cysteine and the closing phenylalanine or tryptophan. Clone size is stated in some rows and not others, as once, few, many or a class when expanded.

clone_size v_call cdr3_aa
. TRBV20-1 CSARVTSYGYTF
few TRBV7-9 CASSLAQGARNEQFF
many TRBV5-1 CASSPWGGVNNEQFF
few TRBV7-2 CASSLGASDSTDTQYF
. TRBV15 CATSKAGTGTSVQFF
many TRBV7-3 CASSLTSGALEQFF
many TRBV12-3/TRBV12-4 CASSLILGEAYNEQFF
few TRBV29-1 CSVKDRTGVNEKLFF
many TRBV3-1 CASSAPGEQYF
. TRBV10-2 CASSSDTTHNEQFF
few TRBV21-1 CASSTLRRGGRGEFRGEQYF
. TRBV5-1 CASRPDLTTYGYTF
. TRBV21-1 CTSSKGTGLYGYTF
. TRBV7-2 CASSSQGQGTTQYF
. TRBV24-1 CATSVGRGYNEQFF
. TRBV7-2 CASSLVRENSPLHF
once TRBV3-1 CASSQDQGSEETQYF
. TRBV7-8 CASSPPFSRYEQYF
. TRBV7-9 CASSLDSWESGTQYF
once TRBV6-5 CASSRTSGKGEQYF
many TRBV5-6 CASSFGIPYEQYF
. TRBV6-5 CASSSTPGQGLVYGYTF
few TRBV27 CASSFRDGYTYEQYF
once TRBV29-1 CSGLTGGYNEQFF
. TRBV7-2 CASSLDASDTQYF
many TRBV25-1 CASSEQGVNYGYTF
many TRBV7-9 CASSSRDSAYEQYF
. TRBV11-2 CAISLGGQARYEQYF
many TRBV12-3/TRBV12-4 CASTIIDEQFF
. TRBV20-1 CSASIGEGEAFF
. TRBV6-5 CATTGSTGPNEKLFF
. TRBV7-9 CASSLGRLREQYF
. TRBV12-3/TRBV12-4 CASSPHTSGPYEQYF
many TRBV6-1 CASTGRRSQALEQYF
many TRBV9 CASSSGQGALNEQFF
few TRBV4-3 CASRSGRSTDTQYF
. TRBV12-3/TRBV12-4 CASSGVGRSDQPQHF
. TRBV6-6 CASSYRRGETQYF
. TRBV12-3/TRBV12-4 CASSSHGTETQYF
few TRBV12-3/TRBV12-4 CASSPRDTGLRSSYEQYF
. TRBV5-1 CASRTGNTGAFF
many TRBV12-3/TRBV12-4 CASSLAGVLDTQYF
many TRBV20-1 CSARDLDSKETQYF
. TRBV12-3/TRBV12-4 CASSFPTSGSYNEQFF
. TRBV5-4 CASSLGTSYGWGEQYF
few TRBV9 CASSVRQGSDTQYF
. TRBV20-1 CSARKGATYNEQFF
many TRBV20-1 CSATGQIKTQYF
. TRBV5-5 CASYRVEETQYF
. TRBV9 CASSVAQVTYNEQFF
many TRBV10-1 CASILGQGYEQYF
few TRBV20-1 CSATSAGRPYNEQFF
few TRBV7-9 CASSLVGDDYGYTF
. TRBV6-1 CASSEAQTLNSPLHF
. TRBV6-6 CATGTSGGDPYEQYF
many TRBV12-3/TRBV12-4 CASSRDGLLSEQYF
. TRBV7-9 CASSVTSGSNEQYF